A selection of T cell receptor beta chains follows, all from one sample in a study of T cell responses to AZD1222 COVID-19 vaccine. The table came from immunoSEQ multiplex PCR; TCRdb's copy has only in-frame clones and leaves some out. The table records 90,000 or so clones, roughly 90% of them present only once. This specimen was peripheral blood, taken on day 0 of AZD1222 vaccination. The receptors were sampled from an adult in good health. CDR3s leave out the opening cysteine and the closing phenylalanine or tryptophan.

TRBJ2-7,TRBV5-4,ASRNRDDYEQY
TRBJ2-3,TRBV6-1,ASSEALGDWMY
TRBJ1-1,TRBV2,ASSELGTTEAF
TRBJ1-6,TRBV7-3,ASSVTGRNSPLH
TRBJ1-1,TRBV4-3,ASSRFWDNLEGGTEAF
TRBJ1-5,TRBV4-1,ASSQGTGNQPQH
TRBJ1-1,TRBV19,ASTSEQGLGEAF
TRBJ1-2,TRBV2,ASSEGQRDGYT
TRBJ1-3,TRBV9,ASSVNSGDGNTIY
TRBJ2-1,TRBV12-3/TRBV12-4,ASSLERYNEQF
TRBJ2-7,TRBV11-2,ASSPIGGGLYEQY
TRBJ1-6,TRBV10-1,ASSMRRPRRVSPLH
TRBJ2-5,TRBV6-1,ASSEAYGSSQGETQY
TRBJ2-5,TRBV7-2,ASSPSAGAFQETQY
TRBJ2-7,TRBV7-2,ASSLEGAGGTYEQY
TRBJ2-7,TRBV19,ASSSRGSGSYEQY
TRBJ2-7,TRBV18,ASSPFSGIGSYEQY
TRBJ1-3,TRBV21-1,ASSKSPGSSGNTIY
TRBJ1-2,TRBV3-1/TRBV3-2,ASSQNRANGYT
TRBJ2-1,TRBV24-1,ATSDLALAGSREQF
TRBJ2-3,TRBV3-1/TRBV3-2,ASSQGGFTDTQY
TRBJ2-1,TRBV9,ASSVGAGPVYNEQF
TRBJ2-7,TRBV18,ASSLGPTSEQY
TRBJ2-7,TRBV6-5,ASGTSGPYEQY
TRBJ1-5,TRBV18,ASSSGAGANQPQH
TRBJ1-4,TRBV5-1,ASSVQGTNEKLF
TRBJ2-3,TRBV7-3,ASSSDSGTQY
TRBJ2-4,TRBV7-2,ASSPDRGNIQY
TRBJ2-3,TRBV5-4,ASSWTGTEKTDTQY
TRBJ2-7,TRBV29-1,SVERQGTYEQY
TRBJ2-1,TRBV5-1,ASSLIPDTPYNEQF
TRBJ1-1,TRBV5-4,ASSLEMNTEAF
TRBJ1-4,TRBV19,ASSITGIPTNEKLF
TRBJ2-3,TRBV4-3,ASSQAANTDTQY
TRBJ2-3,TRBV6-5,ASSRAQGRDTQY
TRBJ2-1,TRBV28,ASSFGTTLNEQF
TRBJ2-3,TRBV27,ASRRAGTGDTQY
TRBJ2-3,TRBV18,ASSPPLAGGADTQY
TRBJ1-2,TRBV5-1,ASSRTGGEVDGYT
TRBJ1-5,TRBV6-5,ASTLGANNQPQH
TRBJ1-3,TRBV2,ASSEQGILSGNTIY
TRBJ2-7,TRBV19,ASSAPPGRVTYEQY
TRBJ1-1,TRBV5-4,ASSLASGRANTEAF
TRBJ2-1,TRBV5-5,ASSLAVTSSYNEQF
TRBJ1-2,TRBV7-9,ASSYWSYGYT
TRBJ2-1,TRBV4-1,ASSQGTSADEQF
TRBJ2-7,TRBV21-1,ASSNANSYEQY
TRBJ1-1,TRBV2,ASKLREGNKYAF
TRBJ2-2,TRBV4-2,ASSQDRATELF
TRBJ2-3,TRBV11-2,ASSTGRGLGTDTQY
TRBJ1-6,TRBV5-4,ASSLGPPRGDSPLH
TRBJ1-5,TRBV6-5,ASSLDLYQPQH
TRBJ1-1,TRBV19,ASSLLPGQGNTEAF
TRBJ2-5,TRBV27,ASTPRGGLAGQETQY
TRBJ2-1,TRBV11-2,ASSQAGDGAMDSDEQF